This T cell receptor (beta chain) was identified in a study of blood T cell repertoires in COVID-19. Study-wide context: Both acute and convalescent COVID-19 samples were obtained from the United States, Italy and Spain. Sources were T cells, B-cell-depleted T cells, or PBMCs; the material itself was cDNA or gDNA.

TCRdb keeps only in-frame clones here, not all; method: immunoSEQ multiplex PCR. The table includes about 160,000 clones, roughly 85% detected once. Germline V gene lookup returns CDR1 LNHDA and CDR2 SQIVND (reference sequence). The CDR3 contains 13 residues. Trimming left V 6 bases short and J 0 bases short, with 8 bases between. This chain connects TRBV19 to TRBJ1-1; tentatively, D is TRBD1 (6 bases). This sequence was found in a woman aged 45-65 years with COVID-19, enrolled during active disease. Material: peripheral blood. This CDR3 reads CASSRQVNTEAFF. DNA of the CDR3: TGTGCCAGTAGCAGACAGGTGAACACTGAAGCTTTCTTT.